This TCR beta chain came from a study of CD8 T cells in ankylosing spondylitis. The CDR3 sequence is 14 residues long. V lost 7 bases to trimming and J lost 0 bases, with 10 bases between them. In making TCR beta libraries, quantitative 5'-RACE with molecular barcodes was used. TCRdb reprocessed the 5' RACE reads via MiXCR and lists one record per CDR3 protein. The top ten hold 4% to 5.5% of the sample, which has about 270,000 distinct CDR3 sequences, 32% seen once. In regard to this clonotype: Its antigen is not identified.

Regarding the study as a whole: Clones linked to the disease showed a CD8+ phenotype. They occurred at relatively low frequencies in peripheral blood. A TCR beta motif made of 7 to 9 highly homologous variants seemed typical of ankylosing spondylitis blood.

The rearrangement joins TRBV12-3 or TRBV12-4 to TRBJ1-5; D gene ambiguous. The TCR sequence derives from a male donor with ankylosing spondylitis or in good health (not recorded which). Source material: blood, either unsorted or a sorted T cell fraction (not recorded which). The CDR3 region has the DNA TGTGCCAGCAATTTGGGTTATAGCAATCAGCCCCAGCATTTT. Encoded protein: CASNLGYSNQPQHF.